This paragraph reports one T cell receptor (beta chain). Method: immunoSEQ multiplex PCR; TCRdb's copy keeps in-frame clones and lacks some. Seen here are roughly 18,000 clones, 70% to 90% observed once, and the top ten hold around 62%. The data stem from a study of OX40 agonist ivuxolimab in advanced cancers. The germline V gene has CDR1 MNHEY and CDR2 SVGAGI. The CDR3 loop spans 13 amino acids. V lost 0 bases, J lost 6 bases, and 7 bases lay in between. The rearrangement links TRBV6-5 to TRBJ2-3; D unresolved. Sequenced here: CD4+ or CD8+ T cells sorted from blood, sampled in a trial of the OX40 agonist ivuxolimab. The clonotype originates from an adult with an advanced solid tumor such as melanoma, head and neck, liver or kidney cancer. The CDR3 region has the DNA TGTGCCAGCAGTTACTCGAATTATGATACGCAGTATTTT. Encoded protein: CASSYSNYDTQYF.